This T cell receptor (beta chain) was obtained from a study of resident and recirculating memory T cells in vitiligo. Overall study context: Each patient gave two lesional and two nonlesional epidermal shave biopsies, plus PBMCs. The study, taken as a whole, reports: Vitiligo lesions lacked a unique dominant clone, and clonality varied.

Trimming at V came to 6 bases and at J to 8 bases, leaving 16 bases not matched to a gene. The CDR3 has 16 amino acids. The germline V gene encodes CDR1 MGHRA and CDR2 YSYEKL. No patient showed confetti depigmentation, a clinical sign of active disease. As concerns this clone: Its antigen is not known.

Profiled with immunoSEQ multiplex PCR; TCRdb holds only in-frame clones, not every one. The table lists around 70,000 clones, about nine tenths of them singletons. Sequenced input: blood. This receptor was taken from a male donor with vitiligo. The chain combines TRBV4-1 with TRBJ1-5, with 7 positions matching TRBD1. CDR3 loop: CASSIDLQGLREPQHF. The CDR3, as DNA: TGCGCCAGCAGTATAGACCTACAGGGGTTACGGGAGCCCCAGCATTTT.